Listed below are T cell receptor beta chains from one sample, sequenced in a study of CD8+CD57+ T cells in acquired aplastic anemia. TCRdb re-derived calls from the reads in MiXCR, one entry per CDR3 protein. The data contain around 170,000 distinct CDR3 sequences, around 47% of them seen just once; the ten biggest clones take up around 9.7%. Sequencing was performed on sorted CD4+, CD8+, or CD8+CD57+ T cells (not recorded which) from PBMCs. These receptors all come from a human donor with aplastic anemia. Both conserved end residues are part of each CDR3. D genes are given only for firm matches. Some rows have no size entry. The others give once, few or many, or a class for an expanded clone.

d_gene	abundance	v_gene	j_gene	CDR3nt	CDR3aa
TRBD2	many	TRBV5-1	TRBJ2-1	TGCGCCAGCAGCCTGCGACTAGCGGGCGGAAACAATGAGCAGTTCTTC	CASSLRLAGGNNEQFF
TRBD2	.	TRBV2	TRBJ2-3	TGTGCCAGCTCTCTAGCGGGAGCCCACACAGATACGCAGTATTTT	CASSLAGAHTDTQYF
TRBD2	many	TRBV25-1	TRBJ2-3	TGTGCCAGCAGTGAACTAGCGGGGGCAAATACGCAGTATTTT	CASSELAGANTQYF
.	many	TRBV30	TRBJ1-6	TGTGCCTGGAGGGCACGGGTCAGCTCCTATAATTCACCCCTCCACTTT	CAWRARVSSYNSPLHF
.	many	TRBV14	TRBJ2-5	TGTGCCAGCAGCCAGGGGGACGTTACCCAGTACTTC	CASSQGDVTQYF
.	.	TRBV2	TRBJ1-2	TGTGCCAGCAGTGAGTGGGATGGAAATGGCTACACCTTC	CASSEWDGNGYTF
.	.	TRBV6-2/TRBV6-3	TRBJ1-5	TGTGCCAGCAGCCAAGAAAGGTTCAATCAGCCCCAGCATTTT	CASSQERFNQPQHF
.	.	TRBV29-1	TRBJ1-2	TGCAGCTTGTTCCTTAACTATGGCTACACCTTC	CSLFLNYGYTF
TRBD1	.	TRBV2	TRBJ2-5	TGTGCCGGAAGGACAGGGGGCCAAGAGACCCAGTACTTC	CAGRTGGQETQYF
TRBD2	many	TRBV20-1	TRBJ2-3	TGCAGTGCAACTACACTAGCGGAGTCCGGAGATACGCAGTATTTT	CSATTLAESGDTQYF
.	many	TRBV5-1	TRBJ2-3	TGCGCCAGCAGCCCCGGGACCTACGAGAGGGCAGATACGCAGTATTTT	CASSPGTYERADTQYF
TRBD1	.	TRBV15	TRBJ1-5	TGTGCCACCAGTTACGACAGGGACAATCAGCCCCAGCATTTT	CATSYDRDNQPQHF
TRBD2	.	TRBV29-1	TRBJ2-3	TGCAGCGTTGTCGGGACTAGCAGTACAGATACGCAGTATTTT	CSVVGTSSTDTQYF
TRBD1	few	TRBV24-1	TRBJ2-1	TGTGCCACCAGTGACCCCGGACAGGGGCAGTTCTTC	CATSDPGQGQFF
.	many	TRBV6-2/TRBV6-3	TRBJ2-7	TGTGCCAGCAGTTACCCCCCGGACGAGCAGTACTTC	CASSYPPDEQYF
.	once	TRBV19	TRBJ1-1	TGTGCCAGTCAAGTCCAGGAGAACACTGAAGCTCTCTTT	CASQVQENTEALF
.	.	TRBV20-1	TRBJ2-7	TGCAGTGCTAGGATGCAGGGGCTCTGGAACGAGCAGTACTTC	CSARMQGLWNEQYF
TRBD2	.	TRBV5-1	TRBJ2-3	TGCGCCAGCAGCCGCCGGACTAGCGGGGGCCCAAGCACAGATACGCAGTATTTT	CASSRRTSGGPSTDTQYF
TRBD1	few	TRBV30	TRBJ2-5	TGTGCCTGGACCGACAGGGGGCAGGGGGAGACCCAGTACTTC	CAWTDRGQGETQYF
TRBD2	.	TRBV25-1	TRBJ2-3	TGCGGGACTAGCGGGAGAGGGGCAGATACGCAGTATTTT	CGTSGRGADTQYF
.	.	TRBV29-1	TRBJ2-1	TGCAGCGTTCCCAGCTCCGGGACCTACAATGAGCAGTTCTTC	CSVPSSGTYNEQFF
.	.	TRBV10-3	TRBJ2-7	TGTGCCATCAGTGGGTTCGAGGGGCCGACCTACGAGCAGTACTTC	CAISGFEGPTYEQYF
.	many	TRBV5-8	TRBJ1-5	TGTGCCAGCAGCTTGGTAGAGCAGCCCCAGCATTTT	CASSLVEQPQHF
.	many	TRBV20-1	TRBJ2-1	TGCAGTGCTAGGCCGGGACGCAGAAATGAGCAGTTCTTC	CSARPGRRNEQFF
.	many	TRBV5-6	TRBJ2-7	TGTGCCAGCAGCTTTAGGGGAGCCTACGAGCAGTACTTC	CASSFRGAYEQYF
.	many	TRBV12-3/TRBV12-4	TRBJ1-2	TGTGCCAGCAGGCCTGACAACGGGGGCTATGGCTACACCTTC	CASRPDNGGYGYTF
TRBD2	few	TRBV2	TRBJ2-1	TGTGCCAGCGAGAGCGGGGAGGACAATGAGCAGTTCTTC	CASESGEDNEQFF
.	many	TRBV20-1	TRBJ1-1	TGCAGTGCTAGAGGGTTAACTGAAGCTTTCTTT	CSARGLTEAFF
TRBD1	.	TRBV6-4	TRBJ2-2	TGTGCCAGCAGTGGGACAGGGGACACCGGGGAGCTGTTTTTT	CASSGTGDTGELFF
.	.	TRBV10-3	TRBJ1-1	TGTGCCATCAGTGACCCCTCGGGCAGGGTGGGACGAACTGAAGCTTTCTTT	CAISDPSGRVGRTEAFF
.	few	TRBV10-3	TRBJ2-7	TGTGCCATCAGTGAGAGCAGGCCTATGGAGCAGTACTTC	CAISESRPMEQYF
.	once	TRBV15	TRBJ2-7	TGTGCCACCAGCGCCAACCCAGGATACGAGCAGTACTTC	CATSANPGYEQYF
.	few	TRBV20-1	TRBJ2-7	TGCAGTGCTAGTCCCCGTCGGATTTTCGGAAACGAGCAGTACTTC	CSASPRRIFGNEQYF
.	many	TRBV7-9	TRBJ2-5	TGTGCCAGCAGCTTAACCGGGGGGACCCAGTACTTC	CASSLTGGTQYF
.	.	TRBV15	TRBJ1-1	TGTGCCACCAGCAGAGATCGTCATGAAGCTTTCTTT	CATSRDRHEAFF
TRBD1	.	TRBV25-1	TRBJ2-7	TGTGCCAGCAGCCTCCGGACAGGGGGTATCGCCTACGAGCAGTACTTC	CASSLRTGGIAYEQYF
.	many	TRBV7-9	TRBJ1-2	TGTGCCAGCAGCTTAAAGATAGTCAACTATGGCTACACCTTC	CASSLKIVNYGYTF
.	many	TRBV5-1	TRBJ1-6	TGCGCCAGCAGCGCCTCCTATAATTCACCCCTCCACTTT	CASSASYNSPLHF
TRBD2	few	TRBV24-1	TRBJ2-5	TGTGCCACCGGGGGCCTAGCGGGGCCACAAGAGACCCAGTACTTC	CATGGLAGPQETQYF
TRBD1	few	TRBV12-3/TRBV12-4	TRBJ1-2	TGTGCCAGCAGTTTAGGGGACAGGGGCTATGGCTACACCTTC	CASSLGDRGYGYTF
.	once	TRBV19	TRBJ1-2	TGTGCCAGTAGTGGCGGGACACGGCTTGGCTACACCTTC	CASSGGTRLGYTF
TRBD2	.	TRBV19	TRBJ2-5	TGTGCCAGTAGAGGGGCGACTAGCGGGAGGGCCTTAGAAGAGACCCAGTACTTC	CASRGATSGRALEETQYF
.	.	TRBV19	TRBJ2-7	TGTGCCAGTAGGATCACGCCCAGGGACACCTACGAGCAGTACTTC	CASRITPRDTYEQYF
TRBD2	.	TRBV24-1	TRBJ2-1	TGTGCCACCAGTGGTCGGGATAGCGGGAGCAATGAGCAGTTCTTC	CATSGRDSGSNEQFF
.	.	TRBV7-9	TRBJ1-2	TGTGCCAGCAGCCCCGCGCTGGGGTATGGCTACACCTTC	CASSPALGYGYTF
TRBD1	.	TRBV15	TRBJ1-4	TGTGCCACCAGCAGAGGCAACGTGGGACAGGCCGAAAAACTGTTTTTT	CATSRGNVGQAEKLFF
.	once	TRBV7-9	TRBJ2-1	TGTGCCAGCAGCCCCACTGCCTACAATGAGCAGTTCTTC	CASSPTAYNEQFF
.	.	TRBV24-1	TRBJ2-1	TGTGCTACCAGTGATTCCCGGATTAGCTCCTACAATGAGCAGTTCTTC	CATSDSRISSYNEQFF
.	.	TRBV4-2	TRBJ2-2	TGTGCCAGCAGCCAAGAGTGGACCCAAGGGGCCGGGGAGCTGTTTTTT	CASSQEWTQGAGELFF
.	many	TRBV9	TRBJ1-2	TGTGCCAGCAGCGCACGGCCAAAAGACTACACCTTC	CASSARPKDYTF
.	.	TRBV5-8	TRBJ1-1	TGTGCCAGCAGCTCTTCCTGGGAGATGGAATCTGAAGCTTTCTTT	CASSSSWEMESEAFF
TRBD2	.	TRBV20-1	TRBJ2-7	TGCAGTGCTCCCCCGGGACTAGCGGGTTACGAGCAGTACTTC	CSAPPGLAGYEQYF
.	.	TRBV15	TRBJ2-1	TGTGCCACCGGCAGAGATAGGGCCTCCTTGATCAATGAGCAGTTCTTC	CATGRDRASLINEQFF
TRBD2	many	TRBV20-1	TRBJ2-7	TGCAGTGCTAGAGTTCCTAGCGGGGGCTACGAGCAGTACTTC	CSARVPSGGYEQYF
.	.	TRBV6-5	TRBJ2-5	TGTGCCAGCAGTTCTGCGCGCAATCAGCCCCAGTACTTC	CASSSARNQPQYF
.	few	TRBV10-3	TRBJ1-5	TGTGCCATCCGGGACAACAATCAGCCCCAGCATTTT	CAIRDNNQPQHF
TRBD2	.	TRBV7-6	TRBJ2-5	TGTGCCAGCAGCTACCGGGAGGCTGCTTCGACCCAGTACTTC	CASSYREAASTQYF
.	.	TRBV15	TRBJ2-5	TGTGCCACCAGTGATACGGGACTCCCTGGGGGGGAGACCCAGTACTTC	CATSDTGLPGGETQYF
.	.	TRBV12-3/TRBV12-4	TRBJ1-6	TGTGCCAGCTTGGCCAGGGGACCCCTCCACTTT	CASLARGPLHF
TRBD1	.	TRBV10-3	TRBJ2-2	TGTGCCATCAGACCCGGGACAGGGCTCAACACCGGGGAGCTGTTTTTT	CAIRPGTGLNTGELFF